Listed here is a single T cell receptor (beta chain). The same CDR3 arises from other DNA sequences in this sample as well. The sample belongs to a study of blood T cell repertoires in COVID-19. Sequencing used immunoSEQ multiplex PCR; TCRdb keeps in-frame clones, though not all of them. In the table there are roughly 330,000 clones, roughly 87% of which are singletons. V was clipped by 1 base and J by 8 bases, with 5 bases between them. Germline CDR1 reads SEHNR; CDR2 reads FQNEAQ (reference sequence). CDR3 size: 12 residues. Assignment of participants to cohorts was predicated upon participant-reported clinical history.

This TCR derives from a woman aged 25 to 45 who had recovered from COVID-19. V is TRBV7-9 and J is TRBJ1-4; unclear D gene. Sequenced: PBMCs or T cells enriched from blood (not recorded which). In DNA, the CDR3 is TGTGCCAGCAGCTTAGGAGGGGAAAAACTGTTTTTT. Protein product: CASSLGGEKLFF.